This T cell receptor (beta chain) stems from a study of identical twins. Germline assignment: CDR1 MNHEY and CDR2 SMNVEV (reference sequence). The V and J ends lost 4 bases and 2 bases respectively, with 12 bases between them. CDR3 length equals 14 residues. Template switching added a universal primer binding site, and final cDNA carried unique molecular identifiers. TCRdb reprocessed the 5' RACE reads with MiXCR, giving one entry per CDR3 protein. The sample lists about 660,000 distinct CDR3 sequences, less than 10% occurring once. General study points: Low generation-probability sequences were in excess among twin-shared out-of-frame alpha sequences. Sharing of beta out-of-frame sequences by twins showed a weaker excess. Whereas memory repertoires showed no such difference, abundant cord blood beta clonotypes carried fewer insertions.

In the case of this clonotype: Antigen unknown.

These same records also appear under a second study, on yellow fever vaccine responses in identical twins.

This clonotype originated in a woman aged 18-29 years in good health. This chain links TRBV27 with TRBJ2-7; no firm D call. Sequencing was done on a sample of PBMCs. CDR3 sequence (DNA): TGTGCCAGCAGTTCCCCCCTTATCCCCTACGAGCAGTACTTC. Its protein product is CASSSPLIPYEQYF.